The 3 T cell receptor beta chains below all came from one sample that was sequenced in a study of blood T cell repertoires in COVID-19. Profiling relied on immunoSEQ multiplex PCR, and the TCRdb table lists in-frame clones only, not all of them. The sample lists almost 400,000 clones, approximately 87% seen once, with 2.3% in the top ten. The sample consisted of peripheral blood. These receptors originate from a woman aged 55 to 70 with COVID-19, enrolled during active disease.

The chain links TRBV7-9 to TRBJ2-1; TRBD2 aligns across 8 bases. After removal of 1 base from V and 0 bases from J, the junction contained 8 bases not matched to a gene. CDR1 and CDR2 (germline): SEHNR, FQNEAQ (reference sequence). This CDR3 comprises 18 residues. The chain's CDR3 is CASSLGTGGVPSYNEQFF. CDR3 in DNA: TGTGCCAGCAGCTTAGGTACCGGGGGGGTTCCCTCCTACAATGAGCAGTTCTTC.

CDR3: CASSSPLGRTPNYGYTF. The CDR3 bases are TGCGCCAGCAGCTCCCCCCTCGGGAGGACCCCTAACTATGGCTACACCTTC. The chain employs TRBV5-1 and TRBJ1-2, with unresolved D. V was pared by 3 bases and J by 0 bases, with 18 bases between. From germline, CDR1 is SGHRS and CDR2 YFSETQ. This CDR3 has 17 amino acids.

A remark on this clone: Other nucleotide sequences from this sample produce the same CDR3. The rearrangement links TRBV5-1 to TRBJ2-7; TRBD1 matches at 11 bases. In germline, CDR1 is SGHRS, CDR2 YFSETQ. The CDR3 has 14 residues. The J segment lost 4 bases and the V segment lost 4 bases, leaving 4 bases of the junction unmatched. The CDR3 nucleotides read TGCGCCAGCAGCACTGGACAGGGGGCGTACGAGCAGTACTTC. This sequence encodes CASSTGQGAYEQYF.